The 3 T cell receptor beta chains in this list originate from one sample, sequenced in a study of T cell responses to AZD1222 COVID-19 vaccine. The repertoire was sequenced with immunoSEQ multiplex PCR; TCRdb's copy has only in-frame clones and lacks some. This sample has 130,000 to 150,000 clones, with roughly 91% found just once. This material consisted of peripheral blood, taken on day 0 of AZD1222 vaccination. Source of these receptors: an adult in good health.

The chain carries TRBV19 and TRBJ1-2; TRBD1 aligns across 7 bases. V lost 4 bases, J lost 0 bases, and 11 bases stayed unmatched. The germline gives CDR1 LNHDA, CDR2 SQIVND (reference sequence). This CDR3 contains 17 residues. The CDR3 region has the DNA TGTGCCAGTAGTAGAAGGGACAGAATCGCGGCTAACTATGGCTACACCTTC. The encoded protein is CASSRRDRIAANYGYTF.

Here the CDR3 reads CASSIEGAGDEKLFF. CDR3 in DNA: TGCGCCAGCTCTATTGAGGGCGCGGGGGATGAAAAACTGTTTTTT. The gene calls are TRBV5-1 and TRBJ1-4; possible D gene TRBD1, 5 bases. The germline gives CDR1 SGHRS, CDR2 YFSETQ. V lost 7 bases, J lost 6 bases, and 19 bases lay in between. The CDR3 has 15 amino acids.

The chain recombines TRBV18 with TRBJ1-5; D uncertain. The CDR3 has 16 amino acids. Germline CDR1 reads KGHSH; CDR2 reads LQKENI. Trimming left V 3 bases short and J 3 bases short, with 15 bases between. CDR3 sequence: CASSPGDPKYNQPQHF. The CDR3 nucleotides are TGTGCCAGCTCACCGGGAGACCCCAAATACAATCAGCCCCAGCATTTT.